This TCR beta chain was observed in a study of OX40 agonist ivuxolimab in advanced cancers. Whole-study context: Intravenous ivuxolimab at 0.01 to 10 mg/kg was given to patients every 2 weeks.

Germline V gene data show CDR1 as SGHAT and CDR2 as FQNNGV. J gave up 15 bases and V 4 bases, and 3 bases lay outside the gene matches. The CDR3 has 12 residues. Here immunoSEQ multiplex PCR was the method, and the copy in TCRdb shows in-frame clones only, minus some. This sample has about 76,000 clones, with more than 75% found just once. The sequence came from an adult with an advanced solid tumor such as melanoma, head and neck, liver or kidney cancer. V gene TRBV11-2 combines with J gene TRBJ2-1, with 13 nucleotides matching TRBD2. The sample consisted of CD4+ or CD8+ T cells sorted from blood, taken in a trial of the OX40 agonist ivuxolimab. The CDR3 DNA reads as TGTGCCAGCAGCTCGAGGACTAGCGGGGGGTTCTTC. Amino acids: CASSSRTSGGFF. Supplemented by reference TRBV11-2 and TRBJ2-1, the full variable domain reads EAGVAQSPRYKIIEKRQSVAFWCNPISGHATLYWYQQILGQGPKLLIQFQNNGVVDDSQLPKDRFSAERLKGVDSTLKIQPAKLEDSAVYLCASSSRTSGGFFGPGTRLTVL.